This TCR beta chain is drawn from a study of vaccination and CD4 T cells after COVID-19. Whole-study context: The interval from dose two to post-vaccine sampling had a median of 72 days, and it ranged from 14 to 241. Overlapping spike peptides served as the stimulus for the cells. These peptides came from SARS-CoV-2 and from the common cold coronaviruses HCoV-NL63, HCoV-OC43 and HCoV-229E.

The study sequenced cultured CD4+ T cell DNA using the Oncomine TCR Beta short-read assay. MiXCR was run by TCRdb on the PCR reads, yielding one entry per CDR3 protein. The table shows 14,000 or so distinct CDR3 sequences, with roughly 20% occurring only once. This clonotype showed up just a few times. Antigen: not known. The treatment is: roughly nine-day PBMC culture with coronavirus spike peptide pools or control peptides (ViraFEST assay). Positive tests by PCR, dated March to December 2020, predated US Alpha, Beta and Delta variants. Sequencing was done on a sample of cultured CD4+ T cells from blood. This clonotype was obtained from a human donor with COVID-19.

The DNA for the CDR3 is TGTGCCAGCAGCGCGGACAGGGGGAACACTGAAGCTTTCTTT. Translated: CASSADRGNTEAFF. The gene calls are TRBV5-6 and TRBJ1-1; 9 nucleotides match TRBD1. Trimming at V came to 4 bases and at J to 1 base, leaving 2 bases not matched to a gene. The CDR3 covers 14 residues. The germline V gene has CDR1 SGHDT and CDR2 YYEEEE. The variable domain in full, completed from reference TRBV5-6 and TRBJ1-1, reads DAGVTQSPTHLIKTRGQQVTLRCSPKSGHDTVSWYQQALGQGPQFIFQYYEEEERQRGNFPDRFSGHQFPNYSSELNVNALLLGDSALYLCASSADRGNTEAFFGQGTRLTVV.